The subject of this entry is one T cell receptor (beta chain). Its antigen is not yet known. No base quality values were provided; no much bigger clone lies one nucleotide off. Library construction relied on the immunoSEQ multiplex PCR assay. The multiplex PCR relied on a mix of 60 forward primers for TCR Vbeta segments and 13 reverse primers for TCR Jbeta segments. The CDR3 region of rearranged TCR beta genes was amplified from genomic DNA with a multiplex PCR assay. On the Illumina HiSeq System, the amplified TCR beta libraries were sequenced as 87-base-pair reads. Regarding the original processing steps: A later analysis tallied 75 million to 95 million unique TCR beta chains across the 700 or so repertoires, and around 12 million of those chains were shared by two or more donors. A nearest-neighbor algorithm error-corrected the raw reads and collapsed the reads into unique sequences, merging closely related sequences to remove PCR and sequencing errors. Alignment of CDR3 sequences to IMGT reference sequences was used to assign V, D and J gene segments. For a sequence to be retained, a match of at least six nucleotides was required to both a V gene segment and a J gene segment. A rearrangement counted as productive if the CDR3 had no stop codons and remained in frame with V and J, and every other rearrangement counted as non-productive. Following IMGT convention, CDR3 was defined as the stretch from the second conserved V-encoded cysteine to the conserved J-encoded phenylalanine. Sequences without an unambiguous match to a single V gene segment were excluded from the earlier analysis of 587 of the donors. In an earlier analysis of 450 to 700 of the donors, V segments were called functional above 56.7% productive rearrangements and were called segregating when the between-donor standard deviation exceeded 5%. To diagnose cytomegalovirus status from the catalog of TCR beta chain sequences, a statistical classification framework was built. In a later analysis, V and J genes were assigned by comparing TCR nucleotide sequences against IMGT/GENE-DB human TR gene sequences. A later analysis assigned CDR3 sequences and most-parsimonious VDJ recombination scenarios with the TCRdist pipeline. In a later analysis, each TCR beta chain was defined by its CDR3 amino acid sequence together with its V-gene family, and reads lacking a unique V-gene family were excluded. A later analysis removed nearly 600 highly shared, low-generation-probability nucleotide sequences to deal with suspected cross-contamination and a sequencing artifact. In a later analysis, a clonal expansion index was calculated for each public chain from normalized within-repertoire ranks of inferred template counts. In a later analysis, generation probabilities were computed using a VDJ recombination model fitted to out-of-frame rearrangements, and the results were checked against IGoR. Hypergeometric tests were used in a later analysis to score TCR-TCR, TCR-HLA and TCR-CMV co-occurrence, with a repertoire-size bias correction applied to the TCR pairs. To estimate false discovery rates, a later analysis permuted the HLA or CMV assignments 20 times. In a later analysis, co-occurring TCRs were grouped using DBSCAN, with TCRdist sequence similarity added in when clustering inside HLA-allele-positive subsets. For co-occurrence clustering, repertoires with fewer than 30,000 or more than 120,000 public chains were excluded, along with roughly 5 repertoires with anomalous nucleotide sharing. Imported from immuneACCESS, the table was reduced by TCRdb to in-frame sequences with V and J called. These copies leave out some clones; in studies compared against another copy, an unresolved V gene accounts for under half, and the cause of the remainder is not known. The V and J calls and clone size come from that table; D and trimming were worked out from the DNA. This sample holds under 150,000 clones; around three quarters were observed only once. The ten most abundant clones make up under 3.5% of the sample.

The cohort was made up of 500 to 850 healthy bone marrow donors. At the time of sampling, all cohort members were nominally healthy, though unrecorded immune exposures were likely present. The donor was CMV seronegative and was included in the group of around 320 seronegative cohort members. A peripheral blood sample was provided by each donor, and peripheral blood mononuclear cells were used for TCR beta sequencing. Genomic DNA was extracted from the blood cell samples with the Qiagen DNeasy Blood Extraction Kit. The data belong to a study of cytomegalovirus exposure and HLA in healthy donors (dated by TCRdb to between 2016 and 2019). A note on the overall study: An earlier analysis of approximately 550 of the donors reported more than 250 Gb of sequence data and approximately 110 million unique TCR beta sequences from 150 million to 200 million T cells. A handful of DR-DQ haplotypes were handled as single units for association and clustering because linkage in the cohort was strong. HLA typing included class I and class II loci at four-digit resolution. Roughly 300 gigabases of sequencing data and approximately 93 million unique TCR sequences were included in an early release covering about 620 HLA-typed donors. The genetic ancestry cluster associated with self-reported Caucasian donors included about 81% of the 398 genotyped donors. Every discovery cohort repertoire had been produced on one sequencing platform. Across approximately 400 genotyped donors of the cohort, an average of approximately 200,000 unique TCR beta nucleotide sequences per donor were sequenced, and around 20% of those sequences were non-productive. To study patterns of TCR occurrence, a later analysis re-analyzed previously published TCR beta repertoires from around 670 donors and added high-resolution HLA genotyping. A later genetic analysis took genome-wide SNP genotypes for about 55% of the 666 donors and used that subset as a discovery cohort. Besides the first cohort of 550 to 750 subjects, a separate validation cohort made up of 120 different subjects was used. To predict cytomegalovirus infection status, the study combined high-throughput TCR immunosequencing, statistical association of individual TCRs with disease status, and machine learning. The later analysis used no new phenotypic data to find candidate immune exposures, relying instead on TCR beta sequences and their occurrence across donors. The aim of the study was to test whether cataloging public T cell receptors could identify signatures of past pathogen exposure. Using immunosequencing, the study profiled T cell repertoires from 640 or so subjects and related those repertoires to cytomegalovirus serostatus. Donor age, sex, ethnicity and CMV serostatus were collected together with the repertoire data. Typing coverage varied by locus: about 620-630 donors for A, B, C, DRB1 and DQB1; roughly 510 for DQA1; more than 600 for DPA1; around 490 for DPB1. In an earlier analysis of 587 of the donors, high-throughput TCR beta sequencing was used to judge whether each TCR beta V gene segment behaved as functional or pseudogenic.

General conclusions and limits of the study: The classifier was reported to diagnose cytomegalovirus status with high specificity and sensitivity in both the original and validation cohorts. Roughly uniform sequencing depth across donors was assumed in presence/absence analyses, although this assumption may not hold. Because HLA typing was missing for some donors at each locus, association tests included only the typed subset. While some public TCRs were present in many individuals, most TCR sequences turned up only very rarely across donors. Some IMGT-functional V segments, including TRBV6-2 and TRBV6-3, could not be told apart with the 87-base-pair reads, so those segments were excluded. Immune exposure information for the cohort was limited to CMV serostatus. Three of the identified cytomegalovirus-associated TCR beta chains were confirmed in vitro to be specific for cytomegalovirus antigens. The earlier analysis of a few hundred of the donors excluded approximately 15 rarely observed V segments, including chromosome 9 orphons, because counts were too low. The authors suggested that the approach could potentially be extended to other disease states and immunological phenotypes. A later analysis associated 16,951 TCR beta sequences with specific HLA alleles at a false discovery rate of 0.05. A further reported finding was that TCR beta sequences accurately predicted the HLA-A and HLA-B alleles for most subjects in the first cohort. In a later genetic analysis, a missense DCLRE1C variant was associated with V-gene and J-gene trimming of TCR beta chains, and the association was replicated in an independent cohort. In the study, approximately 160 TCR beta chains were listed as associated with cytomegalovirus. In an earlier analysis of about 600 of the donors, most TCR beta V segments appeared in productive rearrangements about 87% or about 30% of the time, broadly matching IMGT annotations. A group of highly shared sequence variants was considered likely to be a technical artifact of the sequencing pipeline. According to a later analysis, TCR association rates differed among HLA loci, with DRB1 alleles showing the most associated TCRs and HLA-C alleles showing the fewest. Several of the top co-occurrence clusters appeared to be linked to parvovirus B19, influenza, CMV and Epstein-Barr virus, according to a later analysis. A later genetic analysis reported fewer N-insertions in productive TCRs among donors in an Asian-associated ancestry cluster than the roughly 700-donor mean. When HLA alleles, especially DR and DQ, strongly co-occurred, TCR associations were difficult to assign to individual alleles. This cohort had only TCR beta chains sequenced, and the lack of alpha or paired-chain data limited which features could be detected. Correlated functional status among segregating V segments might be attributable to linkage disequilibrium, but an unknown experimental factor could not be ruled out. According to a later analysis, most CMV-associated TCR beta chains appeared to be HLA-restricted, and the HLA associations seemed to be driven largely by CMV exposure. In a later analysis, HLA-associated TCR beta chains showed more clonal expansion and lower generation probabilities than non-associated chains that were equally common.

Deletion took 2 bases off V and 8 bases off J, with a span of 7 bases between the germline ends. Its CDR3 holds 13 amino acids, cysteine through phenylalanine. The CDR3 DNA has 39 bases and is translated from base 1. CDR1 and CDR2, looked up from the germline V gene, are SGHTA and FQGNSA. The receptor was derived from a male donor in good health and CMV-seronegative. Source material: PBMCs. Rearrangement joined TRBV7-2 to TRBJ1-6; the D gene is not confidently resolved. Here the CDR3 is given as CASSLTYDSPLHF. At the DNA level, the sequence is TGTGCCAGCAGCTTAACCTACGATTCACCCCTCCACTTT.